The rows below give T cell receptor beta chains drawn from one sample of a study of T cell responses to AZD1222 COVID-19 vaccine. The method was immunoSEQ multiplex PCR; TCRdb's version includes in-frame clones alone and lacks a portion of them. This table has around 130,000 clones, 85% to 95% appearing once. Material: peripheral blood, obtained on day 0 of AZD1222 vaccination. These receptors were obtained from an adult in good health. Each CDR3 is given with its conserved first and last residue. The D gene is left open where the match is weak. Clone size appears in some rows only: once, few, many, or a class for an expanded clone.

clone size: NA
J gene: TRBJ1-4
D gene: TRBD1
V gene: TRBV6-1
CDR3 protein: CASSEGDRGNEKLFF
CDR3 DNA: TGTGCCAGCAGTGAGGGGGACAGGGGCAATGAAAAACTGTTTTTT

clone size: NA
J gene: TRBJ1-5
D gene: NA
V gene: TRBV7-9
CDR3 protein: CASSDSGRGSNQPQHF
CDR3 DNA: TGTGCCAGCAGTGATTCAGGACGGGGTAGCAATCAGCCCCAGCATTTT

clone size: NA
J gene: TRBJ2-7
D gene: NA
V gene: TRBV7-2
CDR3 protein: CASSSYRVGVSYEQYF
CDR3 DNA: TGTGCCAGCAGCTCCTACAGGGTCGGGGTCTCCTACGAGCAGTACTTC

clone size: NA
J gene: TRBJ2-7
D gene: TRBD2
V gene: TRBV6-5
CDR3 protein: CASRATSGSSYEQYF
CDR3 DNA: TGTGCCAGCAGGGCCACTAGCGGGAGCTCCTACGAGCAGTACTTC

clone size: NA
J gene: TRBJ2-1
D gene: TRBD2
V gene: TRBV9
CDR3 protein: CASSRAGGTYNEQFF
CDR3 DNA: TGTGCCAGCAGTCGAGCGGGAGGTACATACAATGAGCAGTTCTTC

clone size: NA
J gene: TRBJ2-1
D gene: NA
V gene: TRBV11-2
CDR3 protein: CASSLASTMGEQFF
CDR3 DNA: TGTGCCAGCAGCTTAGCGTCGACCATGGGGGAGCAGTTCTTC

clone size: once
J gene: TRBJ2-7
D gene: NA
V gene: TRBV2
CDR3 protein: CASSFGSYEQYF
CDR3 DNA: TGTGCCAGCAGTTTCGGATCCTACGAGCAGTACTTC

clone size: NA
J gene: TRBJ2-5
D gene: TRBD2
V gene: TRBV9
CDR3 protein: CASSASGIQETQYF
CDR3 DNA: TGTGCCAGCAGCGCGAGCGGGATCCAAGAGACCCAGTACTTC

clone size: NA
J gene: TRBJ1-2
D gene: TRBD1
V gene: TRBV19
CDR3 protein: CASSPGDSSNYGYTF
CDR3 DNA: TGTGCCAGTAGTCCCGGGGACAGTTCTAACTATGGCTACACCTTC

clone size: NA
J gene: TRBJ2-1
D gene: TRBD2
V gene: TRBV28
CDR3 protein: CASSRRLAGGGEQFF
CDR3 DNA: TGTGCCAGCAGCCGACGACTAGCGGGAGGAGGGGAGCAGTTCTTC

clone size: NA
J gene: TRBJ2-5
D gene: TRBD1
V gene: TRBV7-8
CDR3 protein: CASSLGQGWETQYF
CDR3 DNA: TGTGCCAGCAGCTTGGGACAGGGTTGGGAGACCCAGTACTTC

clone size: NA
J gene: TRBJ1-1
D gene: NA
V gene: TRBV27
CDR3 protein: CASSDNPGGNTEAFF
CDR3 DNA: TGTGCCAGCAGTGATAACCCCGGGGGGAACACTGAAGCTTTCTTT

clone size: NA
J gene: TRBJ1-6
D gene: NA
V gene: TRBV6-5
CDR3 protein: CASSYKYNSPLHF
CDR3 DNA: TGTGCCAGCAGTTACAAGTATAATTCACCCCTCCACTTT

clone size: NA
J gene: TRBJ1-2
D gene: NA
V gene: TRBV18
CDR3 protein: CASSITDRDYGYTF
CDR3 DNA: TGTGCCAGCTCAATCACGGACCGCGACTATGGCTACACCTTC

clone size: once
J gene: TRBJ1-1
D gene: NA
V gene: TRBV6-1
CDR3 protein: CASSEGNEAFF
CDR3 DNA: TGTGCCAGCAGTGAAGGCAATGAAGCTTTCTTT

clone size: once
J gene: TRBJ2-1
D gene: NA
V gene: TRBV7-2
CDR3 protein: CASSLDGSGINEQFF
CDR3 DNA: TGTGCCAGCAGCTTAGATGGTAGCGGCATTAATGAGCAGTTCTTC

clone size: NA
J gene: TRBJ1-1
D gene: NA
V gene: TRBV9
CDR3 protein: CASSPMRGNTEAFF
CDR3 DNA: TGTGCCAGCAGCCCAATGAGGGGGAACACTGAAGCTTTCTTT

clone size: NA
J gene: TRBJ1-5
D gene: NA
V gene: TRBV10-1
CDR3 protein: CASSPGLGEPQHF
CDR3 DNA: TGCGCCAGCAGTCCCGGGCTGGGGGAGCCCCAGCATTTT

clone size: NA
J gene: TRBJ1-6
D gene: NA
V gene: TRBV28
CDR3 protein: CASSFAGFGSPLHF
CDR3 DNA: TGTGCCAGCAGTTTCGCAGGGTTCGGTTCACCCCTCCACTTT

clone size: NA
J gene: TRBJ2-7
D gene: NA
V gene: TRBV7-9
CDR3 protein: CAEGGSLSYEQYF
CDR3 DNA: TGTGCCGAGGGGGGGTCCCTATCCTACGAGCAGTACTTC

clone size: NA
J gene: TRBJ1-5
D gene: NA
V gene: TRBV19
CDR3 protein: CASSIDPRGANNQPQHF
CDR3 DNA: TGTGCCAGTAGTATAGATCCTAGGGGGGCTAACAATCAGCCCCAGCATTTT

clone size: once
J gene: TRBJ1-2
D gene: TRBD1
V gene: TRBV28
CDR3 protein: CASSSSTGGHYGYTF
CDR3 DNA: TGTGCCAGCAGTTCCTCGACAGGGGGTCACTATGGCTACACCTTC

clone size: NA
J gene: TRBJ2-1
D gene: NA
V gene: TRBV6-2/TRBV6-3
CDR3 protein: CASSPLGYNEQFF
CDR3 DNA: TGTGCCAGCAGTCCGCTGGGCTACAATGAGCAGTTCTTC

clone size: NA
J gene: TRBJ2-1
D gene: TRBD1
V gene: TRBV4-2
CDR3 protein: CASSQEDREDDEQFF
CDR3 DNA: TGTGCCAGCAGCCAAGAGGACAGGGAGGACGATGAGCAGTTCTTC

clone size: NA
J gene: TRBJ2-7
D gene: TRBD2
V gene: TRBV6-5
CDR3 protein: CASSFYPPPGTSEQYF
CDR3 DNA: TGTGCCAGCAGTTTTTACCCTCCCCCCGGGACTAGCGAGCAGTACTTC

clone size: NA
J gene: TRBJ1-2
D gene: NA
V gene: TRBV25-1
CDR3 protein: CASSGTVRAYYTF
CDR3 DNA: TGTGCCAGCAGTGGAACAGTACGGGCTTATTACACCTTC

clone size: NA
J gene: TRBJ2-7
D gene: NA
V gene: TRBV24-1
CDR3 protein: CATSDADSYEQYF
CDR3 DNA: TGTGCCACCAGTGACGCCGACAGCTACGAGCAGTACTTC

clone size: NA
J gene: TRBJ2-7
D gene: TRBD1
V gene: TRBV28
CDR3 protein: CASSPGTGGDLYEQYF
CDR3 DNA: TGTGCCAGCAGTCCTGGGACAGGGGGCGACCTCTACGAGCAGTACTTC

clone size: NA
J gene: TRBJ2-3
D gene: TRBD1
V gene: TRBV7-7
CDR3 protein: CASSRLGQGVPDTQYF
CDR3 DNA: TGTGCCAGCAGCCGTCTGGGACAGGGGGTTCCAGATACGCAGTATTTT

clone size: once
J gene: TRBJ1-2
D gene: NA
V gene: TRBV12-3/TRBV12-4
CDR3 protein: CASSLWAYGYTF
CDR3 DNA: TGTGCCAGCAGTTTGTGGGCCTATGGCTACACCTTC

clone size: NA
J gene: TRBJ1-2
D gene: NA
V gene: TRBV19
CDR3 protein: CASSMLAAGYTF
CDR3 DNA: TGTGCCAGTAGTATGCTGGCGGCGGGCTACACCTTC

clone size: NA
J gene: TRBJ2-5
D gene: NA
V gene: TRBV28
CDR3 protein: CASSPDHQETQYF
CDR3 DNA: TGTGCCAGCAGTCCTGACCATCAAGAGACCCAGTACTTC

clone size: NA
J gene: TRBJ2-7
D gene: NA
V gene: TRBV28
CDR3 protein: CASSSPSRQGGEQYF
CDR3 DNA: TGTGCCAGCAGCTCACCCTCTCGACAGGGAGGCGAGCAGTACTTC

clone size: NA
J gene: TRBJ2-5
D gene: TRBD2
V gene: TRBV27
CDR3 protein: CASSRLAGKQETQYF
CDR3 DNA: TGTGCCAGCAGCCGACTAGCGGGAAAACAAGAGACCCAGTACTTC

clone size: NA
J gene: TRBJ2-7
D gene: NA
V gene: TRBV3-1/TRBV3-2
CDR3 protein: CASSQEVGGWPSYEQYF
CDR3 DNA: TGTGCCAGCAGCCAAGAGGTCGGGGGCTGGCCATCCTACGAGCAGTACTTC

clone size: NA
J gene: TRBJ2-3
D gene: NA
V gene: TRBV28
CDR3 protein: CASSLAWGAPDTQYF
CDR3 DNA: TGTGCCAGCAGCCTAGCGTGGGGGGCTCCAGATACGCAGTATTTT

clone size: NA
J gene: TRBJ1-2
D gene: NA
V gene: TRBV24-1
CDR3 protein: CATSDFLGYGYTF
CDR3 DNA: TGTGCCACCAGTGATTTCTTAGGGTATGGCTACACCTTC

clone size: NA
J gene: TRBJ1-1
D gene: TRBD1
V gene: TRBV4-2
CDR3 protein: CASSQTDRWTEAFF
CDR3 DNA: TGTGCCAGCAGCCAAACGGACAGGTGGACTGAAGCTTTCTTT

clone size: NA
J gene: TRBJ1-6
D gene: TRBD1
V gene: TRBV4-1
CDR3 protein: CASSQAGQAAGSPLHF
CDR3 DNA: TGCGCCAGCAGCCAAGCGGGACAGGCGGCCGGTTCACCCCTCCACTTT

clone size: NA
J gene: TRBJ1-4
D gene: NA
V gene: TRBV4-3
CDR3 protein: CASSGGANEKLFF
CDR3 DNA: TGCGCCAGCAGCGGGGGAGCTAATGAAAAACTGTTTTTT

clone size: once
J gene: TRBJ2-1
D gene: NA
V gene: TRBV27
CDR3 protein: CASSPEVRDSHNEQFF
CDR3 DNA: TGTGCCAGCAGCCCCGAGGTACGAGACTCCCACAATGAGCAGTTCTTC

clone size: NA
J gene: TRBJ2-2
D gene: NA
V gene: TRBV6-5
CDR3 protein: CASSYSTGRAGELFF
CDR3 DNA: TGTGCCAGCAGTTACTCAACTGGTAGAGCCGGGGAGCTGTTTTTT

clone size: NA
J gene: TRBJ2-1
D gene: NA
V gene: TRBV5-4
CDR3 protein: CASSLGLERGYEQFF
CDR3 DNA: TGTGCCAGCAGCTTGGGGCTAGAAAGGGGGTATGAGCAGTTCTTC

clone size: few
J gene: TRBJ1-5
D gene: NA
V gene: TRBV6-5
CDR3 protein: CASSYSPGGNQPQHF
CDR3 DNA: TGTGCCAGCAGTTACTCCCCCGGGGGCAATCAGCCCCAGCATTTT

clone size: NA
J gene: TRBJ2-3
D gene: NA
V gene: TRBV4-3
CDR3 protein: CASSRSLGGSTDTQYF
CDR3 DNA: TGCGCCAGCAGCCGTAGCTTGGGCGGGAGCACAGATACGCAGTATTTT

clone size: NA
J gene: TRBJ1-2
D gene: TRBD1
V gene: TRBV5-6
CDR3 protein: CASSAQGQGGYGYTF
CDR3 DNA: TGTGCCAGCAGCGCCCAGGGACAGGGGGGCTATGGCTACACCTTC

clone size: NA
J gene: TRBJ1-6
D gene: TRBD1
V gene: TRBV28
CDR3 protein: CASSGDRLSYNSPLHF
CDR3 DNA: TGTGCCAGCAGTGGGGACAGGCTCTCCTATAATTCACCCCTCCACTTT

clone size: NA
J gene: TRBJ2-7
D gene: NA
V gene: TRBV27
CDR3 protein: CASGTHNYEQYF
CDR3 DNA: TGTGCCAGCGGGACTCATAACTACGAGCAGTACTTC

clone size: NA
J gene: TRBJ1-2
D gene: NA
V gene: TRBV27
CDR3 protein: CASSTDRRYGYTF
CDR3 DNA: TGTGCCAGCAGTACCGACAGACGTTATGGCTACACCTTC

clone size: NA
J gene: TRBJ2-7
D gene: TRBD1
V gene: TRBV30
CDR3 protein: CAWSRSRGPEQYF
CDR3 DNA: TGTGCCTGGAGTAGATCTAGGGGGCCCGAGCAGTACTTC

clone size: NA
J gene: TRBJ2-1
D gene: NA
V gene: TRBV6-5
CDR3 protein: CATSKYNEQFF
CDR3 DNA: TGTGCCACCTCGAAGTACAATGAGCAGTTCTTC

clone size: NA
J gene: TRBJ1-1
D gene: TRBD1
V gene: TRBV28
CDR3 protein: CASSGTGKNTEAFF
CDR3 DNA: TGTGCCAGCAGTGGGACAGGGAAGAACACTGAAGCTTTCTTT

clone size: NA
J gene: TRBJ1-3
D gene: NA
V gene: TRBV7-6
CDR3 protein: CASSPPSGGYSGNTIYF
CDR3 DNA: TGTGCCAGCAGCCCACCCAGTGGGGGGTACTCTGGAAACACCATATATTTT